These 25 T cell receptor beta chains came from one sample sequenced in a study of cytomegalovirus exposure and HLA in healthy donors. Primers: 60 Vbeta forward and 13 Jbeta reverse. Only in-frame clones appear in the TCRdb table, and some are missing; sequencing was by immunoSEQ multiplex PCR. The sample has 150,000 to 200,000 clones, 82% seen once; the top ten hold approximately 1.4%. The specimen sequenced was PBMCs. Receptors were obtained from a girl aged 5-17 years in good health and CMV-seropositive.

The J gene is TRBJ2-5, the V gene TRBV6-6; a possible D gene is TRBD1 (6 bases). CDR1 and CDR2 from the germline V gene are MNHNY and SVGAGI (reference sequence). Trimming took off 0 bases at V and 5 bases at J, with 13 bases between the two ends. The CDR3 runs 15 residues. The CDR3 protein is CASSYSLRGFETQYF. CDR3 bases: TGTGCCAGCAGTTACTCGCTCAGGGGATTTGAGACCCAGTACTTC.

The genes are TRBV11-2 and TRBJ2-5; possible D gene TRBD2, 6 bases. The CDR3 extends over 15 amino acids. The germline V gene encodes CDR1 SGHAT and CDR2 FQNNGV. The ends were cut back, 1 base at V and 2 bases at J, with 11 bases in the middle. The CDR3 here is CASSLVRGRQETQYF. The CDR3 nucleotides read TGTGCCAGCAGCTTAGTCCGGGGGAGGCAAGAGACCCAGTACTTC.

This chain's CDR3 is CASRTDSVAKNIQYF. In nucleotides, the CDR3 is TGTGCCAGCAGGACAGACAGCGTAGCCAAAAACATTCAGTACTTC. V usage is TRBV6-4 and J usage is TRBJ2-4; TRBD1 is a possible D gene (5 bases). Between the trimmed V and J ends, which lost 6 bases and 0 bases, there was a span of 12 bases. The germline CDR1 and CDR2 sequences are MRHNA and SNTAGT. The CDR3 loop spans 15 amino acids.

This chain uses TRBV5-6 with TRBJ2-1; 10 bases are a match to TRBD2. The V segment lost 3 bases and the J segment 4 bases; nucleotides outside the gene matches: 13. The length of the CDR3 is 18 residues. CDR1 is SGHDT and CDR2 is YYEEEE in the germline V gene. The CDR3 DNA sequence: TGTGCCAGCAGCTCGTCCGTGCACCTAGCGGGAGTTTACAATGAGCAGTTCTTC. Translated: CASSSSVHLAGVYNEQFF.

This clone was seen more than once but under ten times. The rearrangement uses TRBV11-2 and TRBJ1-1, with no clear D. Germline CDR1 reads SGHAT; CDR2 reads FQNNGV. V was cut by 1 base and J by 3 bases, with 12 bases left in between. The CDR3 has 15 residues. The CDR3 DNA is TGTGCCAGCAGCTTAGTGTACGACCGGGACACTGAAGCTTTCTTT. Translated: CASSLVYDRDTEAFF.

The chain's CDR3 is CSVEDGGLAVTYEQYF. CDR3 coding DNA: TGCAGCGTTGAAGATGGCGGACTAGCCGTTACCTACGAGCAGTACTTC. The J gene is TRBJ2-7, the V gene TRBV29-1; TRBD2 matches at 8 bases. This CDR3 is built from 16 residues. J lost 2 bases, V lost 0 bases, and 9 bases had no gene match. Germline V gene data show CDR1 as SQVTM and CDR2 as ANQGSEA.

The rearrangement links TRBV28 to TRBJ1-3; D not certain. The CDR3 is 14 amino acids. V gave up 6 bases and J gave up 0 bases, with 9 bases separating them. Germline V lookup: CDR1 MDHEN, CDR2 SYDVKM. DNA of the CDR3: TGTGCCAGCAGATCACGGGGCTCTGGAAACACCATATATTTT. Residues: CASRSRGSGNTIYF.

The J gene is TRBJ1-3, the V gene TRBV28; D unclear. Germline lookup yields CDR1 MDHEN and CDR2 SYDVKM. CDR3 length: 15 amino acids. Trimming cost V 2 bases and J 4 bases, with 12 bases left between them. The CDR3 DNA sequence: TGTGCCAGCAGTTTACGAGGTGTGTCGGGAAACACCATATATTTT. Translation gives CASSLRGVSGNTIYF.

The chain couples TRBV15 to TRBJ2-7; 7 positions agree with TRBD1. J gave up 0 bases and V 5 bases, and 4 bases lay outside the gene matches. The germline V gene has CDR1 LNHNV and CDR2 YYDKDF (reference sequence). CDR3 size: 14 residues. The CDR3 reads CATSERQGSYEQYF. The CDR3 nucleotides read TGTGCCACCAGCGAGCGACAGGGCTCCTACGAGCAGTACTTC.

The chain employs TRBV18 and TRBJ2-1, with D possibly TRBD2 on 5 matching bases. Trimming stripped 5 bases from V and 10 bases from J, with 15 bases between. The CDR3 is made up of 13 amino acids. Germline V lookup: CDR1 KGHSH, CDR2 LQKENI. The CDR3: CASSAPQDFEQFF. DNA for the CDR3: TGTGCCAGCTCAGCTCCGCAGGACTTCGAGCAGTTCTTC.

This clone was counted a single time. The chain combines TRBV5-5 with TRBJ2-1; possibly TRBD2 for D (5 bases). CDR1 SGHKS and CDR2 YYEKEE come from the germline V gene (reference sequence). This CDR3 region has 16 residues. Trimming took 0 bases from V and 7 from J, leaving 17 bases between them. The CDR3, as DNA: TGTGCCAGCAGCTTGGGCGTTTTCTTTAGAGGGAATGAGCAGTTCTTC. Translation: CASSLGVFFRGNEQFF. Filled out from reference TRBV5-5 and TRBJ2-1, the complete variable domain reads DAGVTQSPTHLIKTRGQQVTLRCSPISGHKSVSWYQQVLGQGPQFIFQYYEKEERGRGNFPDRFSARQFPNYSSELNVNALLLGDSALYLCASSLGVFFRGNEQFFGPGTRLTVL.

The chain couples TRBV6-5 to TRBJ1-5; D is unresolved. V lost 3 bases and J lost 8, with 14 bases in between. The CDR3 runs 14 residues. The germline V gene encodes CDR1 MNHEY and CDR2 SVGAGI. The chain's CDR3 is CASSYSSKVEPQHF. CDR3 nucleotides: TGTGCCAGCAGTTATTCCAGTAAAGTGGAGCCCCAGCATTTT.

The chain has TRBV5-1 and TRBJ1-4, with a possible D match to TRBD1 (6 bases). CDR3 length equals 15 residues. The germline CDR1 and CDR2 sequences are SGHRS and YFSETQ. V dropped 2 bases and J dropped 5 bases, with 13 bases sitting between them. The CDR3 sequence is CASSLWGRGNEKLFF. CDR3 bases: TGCGCCAGCAGCTTATGGGGGCGGGGGAATGAAAAACTGTTTTTT.

The CDR3 DNA reads TGTGCCTGGAGTTCCGGGACAGGGGGCCGGGAGCCCCAGCATTTT. Translating it yields CAWSSGTGGREPQHF. The chain combines TRBV30 with TRBJ1-5; 12 bases map to TRBD1. Germline CDR1 is GTSNPN and CDR2 is SVGIG (reference sequence). The CDR3 loop spans 15 amino acids. V trimming: 2 bases; J trimming: 8 bases; junction bases outside the gene matches: 7.

V is TRBV5-4 and J is TRBJ2-5; 9 nucleotides align to TRBD2. The length of the CDR3 is 17 residues. Germline V gene lookup returns CDR1 SGHNT and CDR2 YYREEE (reference sequence). J gave up 0 bases and V 4 bases, and 10 bases lay outside the gene matches. CDR3 loop: CASSPTEVAGDQETQYF. Here the CDR3 DNA reads TGTGCCAGCAGCCCCACCGAGGTAGCGGGGGACCAAGAGACCCAGTACTTC.

The chain carries TRBV6-1 and TRBJ1-1; 8 positions match TRBD1. CDR3 length: 13 amino acids. V gave up 4 bases and J gave up 11 bases; unmatched junction bases: 9. Per germline, CDR1 MNHNS and CDR2 SASEGT. CDR3 in amino acids: CASSVRPDRGAFF. CDR3 sequence (DNA): TGTGCCAGCAGTGTTCGCCCAGACAGGGGCGCTTTCTTT.

This chain links TRBV19 with TRBJ1-2; unclear D gene. Germline loops: CDR1 LNHDA, CDR2 SQIVND (reference sequence). This CDR3 has 12 residues. The V end was cut by 5 bases, the J end by 2 bases, with 6 bases between. DNA for the CDR3: TGTGCCAGTAGTGAGGGCAACTATGGCTACACCTTC. Residues: CASSEGNYGYTF.

The DNA for the CDR3 is TGTGCCAGCAGTTCGTCCCGGACAGGACGACACACAGATACGCAGTATTTT. This sequence encodes CASSSSRTGRHTDTQYF. The rearrangement links TRBV28 to TRBJ2-3; 7 positions agree with TRBD1. Germline values: CDR1 MDHEN, CDR2 SYDVKM. V was pared by 4 bases and J by 2 bases, with 12 bases of the junction left unmatched. The CDR3 spans 17 residues.

This clone was counted once. The V call is TRBV4-3, the J call TRBJ2-1, with D hard to call. CDR1 and CDR2 (germline): LGHNA, YSLEER. This CDR3 spans 13 amino acids. V lost 0 bases to trimming and J lost 8 bases, with 8 bases between them. The CDR3 region has the DNA TGCGCCAGCAGCCAAGATCCCCAGGATGAGCAGTTCTTC. Translation: CASSQDPQDEQFF.

The chain has TRBV27 and TRBJ1-5; 8 bases line up with TRBD1. V dropped 3 bases and J dropped 5; count of bases not matched to a gene: 3. Germline V lookup: CDR1 MNHEY, CDR2 SMNVEV (reference sequence). The CDR3 totals 14 residues. The CDR3 region has the DNA TGTGCCAGCAGTTTCGCAGGGGGCCATCAGCCCCAGCATTTT. This codes for CASSFAGGHQPQHF.

This clone was seen just once. The V gene is TRBV19, the J gene TRBJ1-2, with D possibly matching TRBD1 (6 bases). The CDR3 has 15 amino acids. V dropped 8 bases and J dropped 4 bases, with 20 bases sitting between them. Germline V gene data show CDR1 as LNHDA and CDR2 as SQIVND (reference sequence). The chain's CDR3 is CASHTPGEGVYGYTF. The CDR3 DNA is TGTGCCAGTCATACTCCAGGGGAAGGCGTCTATGGCTACACCTTC.

V usage is TRBV5-6 and J usage is TRBJ2-3; a possible D gene is TRBD2 (6 bases). The CDR3 totals 16 residues. Trimming took off 3 bases at V and 4 bases at J, with 18 bases between the two ends. Germline V gene lookup returns CDR1 SGHDT and CDR2 YYEEEE. The CDR3 region has the DNA TGTGCCAGCAGCTGGGCAATCCCGAGACTAGCAGATACGCAGTATTTT. Protein sequence: CASSWAIPRLADTQYF.

On this clone: Other nucleotide sequences from this sample produce the same CDR3. The V call is TRBV5-1, the J call TRBJ2-7, with 10 nucleotides matching TRBD1. J lost 7 bases, V lost 0 bases, and 4 bases had no gene match. Per germline, CDR1 SGHRS and CDR2 YFSETQ. This CDR3 is built from 14 residues. CDR3: CASSLGQGAREQYF. The CDR3 DNA sequence: TGCGCCAGCAGCTTGGGACAGGGGGCGCGGGAGCAGTACTTC.

The genes are TRBV28 and TRBJ1-4; TRBD1 matches 8 bases. The V and J ends lost 8 bases and 0 bases, in that order; junction bases with no gene match: 2. Germline V lookup: CDR1 MDHEN, CDR2 SYDVKM. The CDR3 is 14 residues long. In DNA, the CDR3 is TGTGCCAGCGGGACAGGTGCAACTAATGAAAAACTGTTTTTT. Protein: CASGTGATNEKLFF.

CDR3 sequence reads: CASSLTSGRAGQFF. The CDR3 nucleotides are TGTGCCAGCAGCTTAACTAGCGGGAGGGCCGGACAGTTCTTC. The rearrangement joins TRBV11-2 to TRBJ2-1; 13 bases align to TRBD2. Germline CDR1 and CDR2: SGHAT and FQNNGV. Trimming at V came to 2 bases and at J to 13 bases, leaving 5 bases not matched to a gene. There are 14 residues in the CDR3.